One sample yielded the 27 T cell receptor beta chains listed below, sequenced in a study of T cells after yellow fever vaccination. TCRdb re-called the 5' RACE reads with MiXCR, one entry per CDR3 protein. The table records fewer than 100,000 distinct CDR3 sequences, approximately 8.4% of them present only once. The material sequenced was CD8+ T cells not binding an NS4B(214-222) dextramer, sorted from PBMCs, taken approximately 15 days after the first yellow fever vaccination. The receptors derive from a man aged 18 to 35 who received the YFV17D yellow fever vaccine.

This clonotype appeared many times. CDR3 DNA sequence: TGCGCCAGCAGCTATGAGGACAGGGAATGGAATGAGCAGTTCTTC. Translation: CASSYEDREWNEQFF. The chain carries TRBV5-1 and TRBJ2-1; 8 bases agree with TRBD1. The CDR3 totals 15 residues. J gave up 7 bases and V 3 bases, and 9 bases lay outside the gene matches. CDR1 is SGHRS and CDR2 is YFSETQ in the germline V gene.

The chain uses TRBV18 and TRBJ2-1, with TRBD1 as a possible D gene (5 bases). Trimming stripped 2 bases from V and 13 bases from J, with 12 bases between. The CDR3 has 12 residues. In germline, CDR1 is KGHSH, CDR2 LQKENI. The CDR3 bases are TGTGCCAGCTCACCAACGACAGCCGCACAGTTCTTC. Amino acid sequence: CASSPTTAAQFF.

This clonotype has just a few counts. This rearrangement joins TRBV7-2 to TRBJ2-7; the D gene is possibly TRBD2 (7 bases). Trimming took 3 bases from V and 3 from J, leaving 21 bases between them. Per germline, CDR1 SGHTA and CDR2 FQGNSA. This CDR3 contains 17 residues. The CDR3 DNA reads TGTGCCAGCAGCTTGGGCGGGGGCGCGTATTCCTTCTACGAGCAGTACGTC. It translates to CASSLGGGAYSFYEQYV.

The chain combines TRBV10-2 with TRBJ2-3; 8 bases line up with TRBD1. Germline V gives CDR1 WSHSY, CDR2 SAAADI. V was pared by 2 bases and J by 7 bases, with 8 bases of the junction left unmatched. The CDR3 length is 15 residues. The CDR3, as DNA: TGCGCCAGCAGTGAGGTTTTAAACAGGGGGAATACGCAGTATTTT. Protein: CASSEVLNRGNTQYF.

A few counts support this clonotype. The V and J genes are TRBV6-1 and TRBJ2-1; unclear D gene. V was pared by 8 bases and J by 0 bases, with 14 bases between. The CDR3 spans 15 residues. Germline lookup yields CDR1 MNHNS and CDR2 SASEGT. The chain's CDR3 is CASAHGTGSYNEQFF. The CDR3 nucleotides read TGTGCCAGCGCCCACGGAACCGGCTCCTACAATGAGCAGTTCTTC.

The gene calls are TRBV19 and TRBJ1-2; the D is unclear. The V gene lost 5 bases and the J gene lost 6 bases, with 13 bases spanning the gap. CDR1 LNHDA and CDR2 SQIVND come from the germline V gene (reference sequence). The CDR3 extends over 13 amino acids. CDR3 protein: CASSDRKRDGYTF. CDR3 nucleotide sequence: TGTGCCAGTAGTGATCGGAAGCGGGATGGCTACACCTTC.

This clonotype has a handful of counts. The rearrangement uses TRBV27 and TRBJ2-1, with TRBD2 identical over 8 bases. The germline V gene has CDR1 MNHEY and CDR2 SMNVEV (reference sequence). The CDR3 covers 12 residues. V lost 8 bases and J lost 10; bases outside the gene matches: 7. The CDR3 DNA follows: TGTGCCAGCCAACGGGGGGGTCTGGAGCAGTTCTTC. Amino acids: CASQRGGLEQFF.

This clonotype was counted only a few times. The chain links TRBV4-3 to TRBJ2-6; D is uncertain. Trimming stripped 0 bases from V and 0 bases from J, with 6 bases between. This CDR3 region has 16 residues. Per germline, CDR1 LGHNA and CDR2 YSLEER. The CDR3 nucleotides read TGCGCCAGCAGCCAAGATTGGAGCTCTGGGGCCAACGTCCTGACTTTC. It codes for CASSQDWSSGANVLTF.

This chain connects TRBV20-1 to TRBJ2-5, with 10 bases fitting TRBD2. V lost 1 base, J lost 2 bases, and 4 bases stayed unmatched. This CDR3 spans 15 amino acids. CDR1 DFQATT and CDR2 SNEGSKA come from the germline V gene (reference sequence). In nucleotides, the CDR3 is TGCAGTGCTAGAGTGACTAGCGGGCCTCAAGAGACCCAGTACTTC. This codes for CSARVTSGPQETQYF.

J is TRBJ2-2 and V is TRBV12-3 or TRBV12-4, with D possibly being TRBD1 (6 bases). This CDR3 has 14 residues. V lost 10 bases and J lost 0, with 12 bases in between. This chain's CDR3 is CANAQGSNTGELFF. The CDR3 region has the DNA TGTGCCAACGCACAGGGATCGAACACCGGGGAGCTGTTTTTT.

Of note for this clonotype: One base away lies a much larger clone, so this may be a sequencing read error. The chain uses TRBV10-3 and TRBJ2-1; tentative D call: TRBD1 (5 bases). V was shortened by 3 bases and J by 10 bases, with 10 bases between the two germline ends. CDR1 and CDR2 from the germline V gene are ENHRY and SYGVKD. The CDR3 extends over 12 amino acids. Here the CDR3 reads CAISDRDLEQFF. CDR3 nucleotides: TGTGCCATCAGTGACAGGGATCTGGAGCAGTTCTTC.

V gene TRBV6-6 combines with J gene TRBJ1-5; D not certain. Trimming took 2 bases from V and 3 from J, leaving 2 bases between them. The CDR3 runs to 12 residues. CDR1 and CDR2 (germline): MNHNY, SVGAGI (reference sequence). The DNA of the CDR3 is TGTGCCAGCAGTTACACCAATCAGCCCCAGCATTTT. It encodes CASSYTNQPQHF.

The chain is built from TRBV7-9 and TRBJ2-7; unclear D gene. Germline CDR1 is SEHNR and CDR2 is FQNEAQ (reference sequence). V lost 5 bases and J 4 bases, leaving 12 bases between the germline ends. The CDR3 covers 13 residues. The CDR3, as DNA: TGTGCCAGCAGCCCCCGACGGTCTTACGAGCAGTACTTC. It encodes CASSPRRSYEQYF.

There are a few counts of this clonotype. The V and J genes are TRBV7-2 and TRBJ2-7, with D perhaps matching TRBD2 (5 bases). Germline lookup yields CDR1 SGHTA and CDR2 FQGNSA. V was cut by 3 bases and J by 2 bases, with 11 bases left in between. CDR3 length equals 14 residues. The CDR3 loop is CASSFPGITYEQYV. Written as DNA, the CDR3 is TGTGCCAGCAGCTTTCCCGGGATCACCTACGAGCAGTACGTC.

This clonotype was recorded many times. The genes are TRBV29-1 and TRBJ1-1; D not certain. Trimming stripped 7 bases from V and 0 bases from J, with 9 bases between. From germline, CDR1 is SQVTM and CDR2 ANQGSEA. CDR3 length: 12 residues. In DNA, the CDR3 is TGCAGCGGTACTAAAATGAACACTGAAGCTTTCTTT. This sequence encodes CSGTKMNTEAFF.

The V and J genes are TRBV4-3 and TRBJ2-1, with TRBD1 identical over 10 bases. The CDR3 runs 17 residues. Germline V gene lookup returns CDR1 LGHNA and CDR2 YSLEER. V was clipped by 1 base and J by 2 bases; unmatched bases: 5. CDR3 residues: CASSQVMGQGPYNEQFF. The CDR3 nucleotides read TGCGCCAGCAGCCAAGTAATGGGACAGGGGCCCTACAATGAGCAGTTCTTC.

In this sample, this clonotype turned up a few times. The V and J genes are TRBV4-3 and TRBJ2-1; D is unresolved. The germline V gene encodes CDR1 LGHNA and CDR2 YSLEER. This CDR3 is built from 14 residues. V was cut by 0 bases and J by 9 bases, with 12 bases left in between. This CDR3 reads CASSQDKAGPEQFF. The DNA for the CDR3 is TGCGCCAGCAGCCAAGATAAGGCAGGCCCTGAGCAGTTCTTC.

This clonotype was detected ten times or more. V usage is TRBV11-2 and J usage is TRBJ2-2; 7 nucleotides match TRBD1. The V segment lost 5 bases and the J segment 0 bases; nucleotides outside the gene matches: 21. CDR1 is SGHAT, CDR2 FQNNGV, per germline. This CDR3 comprises 21 residues. The CDR3 nucleotides read TGTGCCAGCAGCACCCTCCTTCGACGGGACAGTGTACTCGCGAACACCGGGGAGCTGTTTTTT. Residues: CASSTLLRRDSVLANTGELFF.

This clonotype was observed a few times. The rearrangement uses TRBV12-3 or TRBV12-4 and TRBJ2-7; D remains ambiguous. This CDR3 has 12 residues. The V end lost 4 bases, the J end lost 0 bases, and 4 bases lay between the germline ends. The CDR3 protein is CASSYTSYEQYF. The DNA of the CDR3 is TGTGCCAGCAGTTACACCTCCTACGAGCAGTACTTC.

The chain combines TRBV6-5 with TRBJ2-5; tentative D call: TRBD1 (5 bases). V gave up 6 bases and J gave up 7 bases, with 18 bases separating them. Germline lookup yields CDR1 MNHEY and CDR2 SVGAGI. This CDR3 contains 14 residues. CDR3 DNA sequence: TGTGCCAGCAGCCAGGGAACTTTATGGGGGACCCAGTACTTC. Translation: CASSQGTLWGTQYF.

The chain links TRBV7-9 to TRBJ2-1; no firm D call. V was trimmed by 1 base and J by 9 bases, leaving 13 bases between them. The germline gives CDR1 SEHNR, CDR2 FQNEAQ (reference sequence). The CDR3 extends over 14 amino acids. The CDR3 here is CASSLEPRVGEQFF. The CDR3 DNA follows: TGTGCCAGCAGCTTAGAGCCCCGTGTGGGTGAGCAGTTCTTC.

The chain links TRBV19 to TRBJ1-5; D is unclear. The CDR3 has 15 amino acids. V was clipped by 5 bases and J by 2 bases, with 13 bases between them. Germline values: CDR1 LNHDA, CDR2 SQIVND (reference sequence). Here the CDR3 reads CASSGESKGNQPQHF. The CDR3 DNA is TGTGCCAGTAGTGGGGAGTCAAAGGGCAATCAGCCCCAGCATTTT.

This clonotype turned up a few times. This chain connects TRBV7-3 to TRBJ2-1; 9 bases agree with TRBD2. J was trimmed by 0 bases and V by 1 base; bases with no gene match: 10. CDR3 size: 19 residues. CDR1 is SGHTA and CDR2 is FQGTGA in the germline V gene. Written as DNA, the CDR3 is TGTGCCAGCAGCTTAAGGGCCCCCTTTAGCGGGGGCTCCTACAATGAGCAGTTCTTC. It translates to CASSLRAPFSGGSYNEQFF. Looking up the rest from reference TRBV7-3 and TRBJ2-1 gives the full variable domain: GAGVSQTPSNKVTEKGKYVELRCDPISGHTALYWYRQSLGQGPEFLIYFQGTGAADDSGLPNDRFFAVRPEGSVSTLKIQRTERGDSAVYLCASSLRAPFSGGSYNEQFFGPGTRLTVL.

This rearrangement joins TRBV11-2 to TRBJ2-2, with 8 bases aligning to TRBD1. The CDR3 sequence is 18 residues long. The V gene end was trimmed by 5 bases and the J gene end by 0 bases; junction bases not matched to a gene: 11. The germline CDR1 and CDR2 sequences are SGHAT and FQNNGV. The CDR3 reads CASSAHPGQATNTGELFF. In DNA form, the CDR3 reads TGTGCCAGCAGCGCCCATCCGGGACAGGCGACGAACACCGGGGAGCTGTTTTTT.

This clonotype was observed a few times. The chain combines TRBV12-3 or TRBV12-4 with TRBJ1-2; D uncertain. V was cut by 5 bases and J by 8 bases, with 21 bases left in between. This CDR3 comprises 15 residues. CDR3 DNA: TGTGCCAGCAGTCCCCGCGACACGACCCGTGAGGGCTACACCTTC. The encoded protein is CASSPRDTTREGYTF.

V is TRBV7-9 and J is TRBJ2-1, with TRBD2 identical over 10 bases. With V trimmed by 4 bases and J by 5 bases, 5 bases remained unmatched. This CDR3 has 15 residues. Per germline, CDR1 SEHNR and CDR2 FQNEAQ (reference sequence). The CDR3 DNA reads as TGTGCCAGCAGCTCCCCACTAGCGGGGCACAATGAGCAGTTCTTC. Residues: CASSSPLAGHNEQFF. The full variable domain, its missing parts supplied by reference TRBV7-9 and TRBJ2-1, is DTGVSQNPRHKITKRGQNVTFRCDPISEHNRLYWYRQTLGQGPEFLTYFQNEAQLEKSRLLSDRFSAERPKGSFSTLEIQRTEQGDSAMYLCASSSPLAGHNEQFFGPGTRLTVL.

This clonotype was found a few times. The chain has TRBV10-3 and TRBJ2-6, with D possibly matching TRBD1 (6 bases). The CDR3 totals 18 residues. Trimming removed 2 bases at V and 0 bases at J, with 14 bases between. The germline V gene encodes CDR1 ENHRY and CDR2 SYGVKD. The CDR3 here is CAISEGDTVNSGANVLTF. The CDR3 DNA is TGTGCCATCAGTGAGGGGGACACCGTAAACTCTGGGGCCAACGTCCTGACTTTC.